This T cell receptor (beta chain) emerged from a study of T cells after yellow fever vaccination. Whole-study findings and limits: Weaker overall was a secondary response that nonetheless peaked faster, on day 5 versus 15. Post-booster reappearance was seen for most primary-vaccination clones (roughly 97% CD4, about 88% CD8). High-abundance clonotypes from the bulk population could contaminate FACS-sorted repertoires.

The V end lost 4 bases, the J end lost 5 bases, and 12 bases lay between the germline ends. The CDR3 extends over 13 amino acids. Germline values: CDR1 SQVTM, CDR2 ANQGSEA. Details on this clonotype: Its antigen is not identified.

The TCR cDNA carried a universal primer site and UMIs from 5'RACE template switching. Via MiXCR, TCRdb re-called the 5' RACE reads, giving one row per CDR3 protein. Here the sample spans hundreds of thousands of distinct CDR3 sequences, roughly 8.6% being singletons. This TCR was sampled from a man between 18 and 35 years old who received the YFV17D yellow fever vaccine. This specimen consisted of PBMCs, obtained around 45 days after the first yellow fever vaccination. The chain links TRBV29-1 to TRBJ1-5, with D tentatively TRBD1 (5 bases). The CDR3 nucleotides are TGCAGCGTTGGGCAGGGTCGGGATCAGCCCCAGCATTTT. This sequence encodes CSVGQGRDQPQHF.